The entry below describes one T cell receptor (beta chain). Trimming stripped 0 bases from V and 6 bases from J, with 21 bases between. Germline V gene lookup returns CDR1 SEHNR and CDR2 FQNEAQ (reference sequence). CDR3 length equals 17 residues. A J-beta primer mix and a sample-barcoded 5' primer were used in a second PCR of about 6 to 12 cycles. In TCRdb, the 5' RACE reads were re-called with MiXCR into one record per CDR3 protein. The sample shows roughly 1.6 million distinct CDR3 sequences, about 31% of them seen only once. This sample was taken from a study of blood T cells in healthy people across ages.

V is TRBV7-9 and J is TRBJ2-7; D is uncertain. Sample: blood. This TCR was sampled from a woman aged 25-40 years in good health. The CDR3, as DNA: TGTGCCAGCAGCTTAGCGGCGGTCGCTCAAAATACCTGCGAGCAGTACTTC. Translation: CASSLAAVAQNTCEQYF.